These 30 T cell receptor beta chains were sequenced from one sample in a study of cytomegalovirus exposure and HLA in healthy donors. A multiplex PCR was run with 60 Vbeta primers and 13 Jbeta primers. Method: immunoSEQ multiplex PCR; TCRdb's copy keeps in-frame clones and lacks some. The repertoire has under 250,000 clones, approximately 80% of them found once; the top ten carry 0.71%. Sequencing used PBMCs. Receptors originate from a boy younger than 10 in good health and CMV-seronegative.

The J gene is TRBJ2-7, the V gene TRBV6-5; TRBD2 agrees at 7 bases. V was clipped by 2 bases and J by 1 base; unmatched bases: 2. Per the germline V gene, CDR1 is MNHEY and CDR2 is SVGAGI. This CDR3 has 14 residues. The CDR3 DNA is TGTGCCAGCAGTTACGGGGGGGGTTCCTACGAGCAGTACTTC. This gives the protein CASSYGGGSYEQYF.

V and J are TRBV30 and TRBJ1-1, with 8 bases fitting TRBD1. Germline CDR1 GTSNPN, CDR2 SVGIG (reference sequence). The CDR3 totals 15 residues. With V trimmed by 1 base and J by 0 bases, 4 bases remained unmatched. The CDR3 region has the DNA TGTGCCTGGAGTGCGGACAGGGACATGAACACTGAAGCTTTCTTT. This sequence encodes CAWSADRDMNTEAFF. Complete variable domain (other parts from reference TRBV30 and TRBJ1-1): SQTIHQWPATLVQPVGSPLSLECTVEGTSNPNLYWYRQAAGRGLQLLFYSVGIGQISSEVPQNLSASRPQDRQFILSSKKLLLSDSGFYLCAWSADRDMNTEAFFGQGTRLTVV.

The chain couples TRBV30 to TRBJ2-7; 7 nucleotides match TRBD2. V lost 5 bases, J lost 2 bases, and 3 bases stayed unmatched. Germline V gives CDR1 GTSNPN, CDR2 SVGIG (reference sequence). This CDR3 region has 12 residues. CDR3 protein: CAWGSGAYEQYF. CDR3 coding DNA: TGTGCCTGGGGAAGCGGGGCCTACGAGCAGTACTTC.

V is TRBV6-5 and J is TRBJ2-7, with 11 bases aligning to TRBD2. V trimming: 5 bases; J trimming: 6 bases; junction bases outside the gene matches: 9. Looked up from germline, CDR1 is MNHEY and CDR2 is SVGAGI. CDR3 length equals 15 residues. Here the CDR3 reads CASSHNLAGGGEQYF. As DNA, the CDR3 is TGTGCCAGCAGTCACAATCTAGCGGGAGGTGGCGAGCAGTACTTC.

The CDR3 DNA reads as TGTGCCAGCAGCCGCGCGCAGTCCCGGGGGACCCAGTACTTC. It translates to CASSRAQSRGTQYF. The chain uses TRBV7-6 and TRBJ2-5; D may be TRBD2 (5 bases). Germline V gene data show CDR1 as SGHVS and CDR2 as FNYEAQ. This CDR3 spans 14 amino acids. Trimming took off 5 bases at V and 7 bases at J, with 17 bases between the two ends.

This clone was counted a single time. The chain combines TRBV11-2 with TRBJ2-1, with D perhaps matching TRBD1 (5 bases). Deletions cut 0 bases from V and 6 bases from J, with 12 bases between. Per germline, CDR1 SGHAT and CDR2 FQNNGV. The CDR3 runs to 15 residues. The CDR3 region is CASSLEGRVTNEQFF. The DNA of the CDR3 is TGTGCCAGCAGCTTAGAGGGCAGGGTTACCAATGAGCAGTTCTTC.

The chain uses TRBV5-1 and TRBJ2-2, with TRBD1 matching over 8 bases. Trimming cost V 4 bases and J 5 bases; bases outside gene matches: 7. CDR3 length: 15 amino acids. CDR1 and CDR2 from the germline V gene are SGHRS and YFSETQ. CDR3 in amino acids: CASSIDRGGTGELFF. CDR3 in DNA: TGCGCCAGCAGCATTGACAGGGGTGGGACCGGGGAGCTGTTTTTT.

V usage is TRBV30 and J usage is TRBJ2-7; 11 bases map to TRBD2. After removal of 7 bases from V and 4 bases from J, the junction contained 9 bases not matched to a gene. This CDR3 has 14 amino acids. Germline assignment: CDR1 GTSNPN and CDR2 SVGIG (reference sequence). The CDR3 region has the DNA TGTGCCTTTGTACTAGCGGGGGCCGTATACGAGCAGTACTTC. Its protein is CAFVLAGAVYEQYF.

This chain links TRBV6-6 with TRBJ2-7, with 9 bases that match TRBD1. In germline, CDR1 is MNHNY, CDR2 SVGAGI (reference sequence). The junction had 4 bases not matched to a gene; V was cut back by 7 bases and J by 0 bases. CDR3 length equals 14 residues. The CDR3 DNA is TGTGCCAGCACCCGGGACAGGGACTCCTACGAGCAGTACTTC. Translated, it gives CASTRDRDSYEQYF.

V usage is TRBV6-5 and J usage is TRBJ1-4; a possible D gene is TRBD1 (6 bases). This CDR3 is built from 15 residues. Trimming removed 6 bases from V and 3 bases from J, with 14 bases in between. Germline CDR1 and CDR2: MNHEY and SVGAGI. Here the CDR3 DNA reads TGTGCCAGCAGCCCAGGGGCGGGGGCTAATGAAAAACTGTTTTTT. Translating gives CASSPGAGANEKLFF.

V and J are TRBV11-2 and TRBJ2-3; the match to TRBD2 covers 12 bases. Germline V gene lookup returns CDR1 SGHAT and CDR2 FQNNGV. This CDR3 is built from 16 residues. The junction had 0 bases not matched to a gene; V was cut back by 1 base and J by 1 base. DNA for the CDR3: TGTGCCAGCAGCTTAGGACTAGCGGGGGGCACAGATACGCAGTATTTT. Its translation: CASSLGLAGGTDTQYF.

V is TRBV14 and J is TRBJ2-7, with TRBD1 as a possible D gene (5 bases). Trimming left V 0 bases short and J 2 bases short, with 14 bases between. CDR1 and CDR2 (germline): SGHDN, FVKESK. The CDR3 has 16 amino acids. The CDR3 here is CASSQESWGPPYEQYF. Here the CDR3 DNA reads TGTGCCAGCAGCCAAGAATCATGGGGCCCACCCTACGAGCAGTACTTC.

This clone showed up just once. The chain recombines TRBV5-1 with TRBJ2-7, with D unclear. The CDR3 is 15 amino acids. Trimming shortened V by 0 bases and J by 0 bases, and 10 bases separated the two germline ends. Germline CDR1 and CDR2: SGHRS and YFSETQ. The DNA of the CDR3 is TGCGCCAGCAGCTTGGAATTTGGTAGCTCCTACGAGCAGTACTTC. Amino acid sequence: CASSLEFGSSYEQYF.

The chain employs TRBV27 and TRBJ1-5, with D uncertain. V was pared by 0 bases and J by 3 bases, with 9 bases between. The CDR3 length is 15 residues. CDR1 is MNHEY, CDR2 SMNVEV, per germline (reference sequence). CDR3 sequence reads: CASSLSNSINQPQHF. The CDR3 DNA reads as TGTGCCAGCAGTTTATCGAACAGTATCAATCAGCCCCAGCATTTT.

The chain has TRBV7-9 and TRBJ1-6; 11 nucleotides match TRBD1. Trimming cost V 5 bases and J 7 bases; bases outside gene matches: 4. The germline V gene has CDR1 SEHNR and CDR2 FQNEAQ (reference sequence). This CDR3 is built from 15 residues. CDR3 residues: CASSLGQGANSPLHF. Here the CDR3 DNA reads TGTGCCAGCAGCCTAGGACAGGGGGCAAATTCACCCCTCCACTTT. Drawing the rest from reference TRBV7-9 and TRBJ1-6, the complete variable domain is DTGVSQNPRHKITKRGQNVTFRCDPISEHNRLYWYRQTLGQGPEFLTYFQNEAQLEKSRLLSDRFSAERPKGSFSTLEIQRTEQGDSAMYLCASSLGQGANSPLHFGNGTRLTVT.

The genes are TRBV28 and TRBJ1-3; 9 bases line up with TRBD1. Losses at the gene ends were 3 bases for V and 4 bases for J; bases not matched to a gene: 7. This CDR3 contains 16 residues. Germline assignment: CDR1 MDHEN and CDR2 SYDVKM. The CDR3, as DNA: TGTGCCAGCAGTTTTTCCGGGACAGGGTCCGGAAACACCATATATTTT. The encoded protein is CASSFSGTGSGNTIYF.

The chain links TRBV5-5 to TRBJ2-7, with TRBD1 as a possible D gene (5 bases). Germline CDR1 is SGHKS and CDR2 is YYEKEE (reference sequence). CDR3 size: 13 residues. Trimming left V 4 bases short and J 0 bases short, with 8 bases between. The CDR3 loop is CASSETVSYEQYF. The CDR3 region has the DNA TGTGCCAGCAGCGAGACAGTCTCCTACGAGCAGTACTTC.

The chain joins TRBV19 to TRBJ2-1; 8 bases are a match to TRBD2. Germline lookup yields CDR1 LNHDA and CDR2 SQIVND (reference sequence). V gave up 7 bases and J gave up 5 bases; unmatched junction bases: 10. This CDR3 is 15 amino acids long. The CDR3 loop is CASTPGRGANNEQFF. The CDR3 DNA reads as TGTGCCAGTACCCCGGGGCGGGGGGCTAACAATGAGCAGTTCTTC.

The chain combines TRBV6-5 with TRBJ1-4; D is unresolved. CDR1 and CDR2 from the germline V gene are MNHEY and SVGAGI. The CDR3 covers 16 residues. Trimming took 0 bases from V and 7 from J, leaving 15 bases between them. This chain's CDR3 is CASSYSWPSESEKLFF. The CDR3 nucleotides read TGTGCCAGCAGTTACTCTTGGCCATCGGAGAGTGAAAAACTGTTTTTT.

V is TRBV7-9 and J is TRBJ2-3; the D gene is possibly TRBD1 (6 bases). The CDR3 is made up of 15 amino acids. Germline values: CDR1 SEHNR, CDR2 FQNEAQ (reference sequence). The V end was cut by 1 base, the J end by 4 bases, with 12 bases between. CDR3 loop: CASSLVGGRADTQYF. DNA for the CDR3: TGTGCCAGCAGCTTAGTAGGGGGTCGGGCAGATACGCAGTATTTT.

V gene TRBV28 combines with J gene TRBJ1-2, with 10 bases identical to TRBD1. The CDR3 spans 15 residues. With V trimmed by 6 bases and J by 4 bases, 8 bases remained unmatched. Germline CDR1 MDHEN, CDR2 SYDVKM. In DNA, the CDR3 is TGTGCCAGCAGGACCGGGACAGGGGATATCTATGGCTACACCTTC. This encodes CASRTGTGDIYGYTF.

This CDR3 is CASSEGRLATDTQYF. CDR3 sequence (DNA): TGTGCCAGCAGTGAAGGGCGTCTAGCCACAGATACGCAGTATTTT. The chain employs TRBV2 and TRBJ2-3; D may be TRBD2 (5 bases). This CDR3 has 15 amino acids. Germline CDR1 and CDR2: SNHLY and FYNNEI. V lost 1 base and J 2 bases, leaving 10 bases between the germline ends.

The chain uses TRBV19 and TRBJ2-1; D is perhaps TRBD2 (5 bases). Germline CDR1 LNHDA, CDR2 SQIVND (reference sequence). This CDR3 has 14 residues. The V gene lost 1 base and the J gene lost 6 bases, with 10 bases spanning the gap. The CDR3 spells CASSIVAGVNEQFF. CDR3 bases: TGTGCCAGTAGTATAGTTGCCGGGGTCAATGAGCAGTTCTTC.

This clone turned up a few times. The chain uses TRBV2 and TRBJ1-6; 10 bases fit TRBD1. Germline CDR1 reads SNHLY; CDR2 reads FYNNEI. CDR3 length: 13 residues. V lost 4 bases and J lost 9; bases outside the gene matches: 0. As DNA, the CDR3 is TGTGCCAGCAGTGGGGACAGGGGTTCACCCCTCCACTTT. It yields the protein CASSGDRGSPLHF.

The chain is built from TRBV6-4 and TRBJ1-5; D gene ambiguous. V lost 8 bases, J lost 2 bases, and 13 bases lay in between. The CDR3 covers 14 residues. The germline CDR1 and CDR2 sequences are MRHNA and SNTAGT. In nucleotides, the CDR3 is TGTGCCAGCCCGGCCTTGGAGGGCAATCAGCCCCAGCATTTT. It specifies CASPALEGNQPQHF.

V is TRBV5-4 and J is TRBJ1-5; D is ambiguous. V lost 2 bases to trimming and J lost 6 bases, with 6 bases between them. CDR3 length: 12 amino acids. The germline gives CDR1 SGHNT, CDR2 YYREEE (reference sequence). The CDR3: CASSFFGQPQHF. CDR3 in DNA: TGTGCCAGCAGCTTTTTCGGTCAGCCCCAGCATTTT.

CDR3 sequence (DNA): TGTGCCAGCAGCCAAAGGGGACAGGACTATGGCTACACCTTC. It translates to CASSQRGQDYGYTF. The chain carries TRBV14 and TRBJ1-2; 8 positions agree with TRBD1. In germline, CDR1 is SGHDN, CDR2 FVKESK. J lost 3 bases, V lost 2 bases, and 2 bases had no gene match. CDR3 size: 14 residues. Full variable domain (outside the CDR3, taken from reference TRBV14 and TRBJ1-2): EAGVTQFPSHSVIEKGQTVTLRCDPISGHDNLYWYRRVMGKEIKFLLHFVKESKQDESGMPNNRFLAERTGGTYSTLKVQPAELEDSGVYFCASSQRGQDYGYTFGSGTRLTVV.

The chain employs TRBV7-8 and TRBJ1-1; D may be TRBD1 (6 bases). The V and J ends lost 5 bases and 0 bases respectively, with 13 bases between them. Germline lookup yields CDR1 SGHVS and CDR2 FQNEAQ. The CDR3 runs 15 residues. CDR3 nucleotide sequence: TGTGCCAGCAGCGCTTGGACAGCTATGAACACTGAAGCTTTCTTT. It translates to CASSAWTAMNTEAFF.

The V call is TRBV27, the J call TRBJ2-5; 10 nucleotides agree with TRBD2. The J call is uncertain, as TRBJ2-7 better fits the DNA end. The CDR3 runs to 14 residues. From germline, CDR1 is MNHEY and CDR2 SMNVEV (reference sequence). In DNA form, the CDR3 reads TGTGCCAGCAGTCAGCTAGCGGGGGCCCACGAGCAGTACTTC. Residues: CASSQLAGAHEQYF.

The V and J genes are TRBV27 and TRBJ2-7, with D unresolved. Germline assignment: CDR1 MNHEY and CDR2 SMNVEV (reference sequence). This CDR3 comprises 14 residues. Between the trimmed V and J ends, which lost 5 bases and 2 bases, there was a span of 13 bases. The CDR3 DNA is TGTGCCAGCAGTCCCCGGAGCTCTACCTACGAGCAGTACTTC. Its translation is CASSPRSSTYEQYF.